The clone carrying this TCR beta chain was seen more than once but under ten times. The sample comes from a study of T cells of healthy individuals. TCRdb called the 5' RACE reads again in MiXCR, with one record for every CDR3 protein. The sample has about 96,000 distinct CDR3 sequences; 15% to 20% are singletons. Germline assignment: CDR1 DFQATT and CDR2 SNEGSKA (reference sequence). The CDR3 covers 14 residues. V was clipped by 6 bases and J by 8 bases; unmatched bases: 9. This chain joins TRBV20-1 and TRBJ2-1, with 11 bases aligning to TRBD2. This TCR came from a human donor in good health. This CDR3 reads CSASSGGAFDEQFF. CDR3 bases: TGCAGTGCAAGTAGCGGGGGGGCCTTCGATGAGCAGTTCTTC.